This T cell receptor beta chain was found in a study of blood T cell repertoires in COVID-19. At the level of the study: Material from acute and convalescent COVID-19 was sourced from the United States, Italy and Spain. PBMCs, B-cell-depleted T cells, or T cells were the source of the cDNA or gDNA that made up the material.

This clone occurred a few times. This CDR3 contains 17 residues. The junction had 8 bases not matched to a gene; V was cut back by 5 bases and J by 3 bases. Germline assignment: CDR1 SGHTA and CDR2 FQGTGA. Authors' methods: Estimation of nucleated cell counts relied on the amplification of reference gene primers. This table comes from immunoSEQ multiplex PCR, and its TCRdb copy is limited to in-frame clones, with some not included. That table gives V, J and clone size, and the DNA gave D and trimming. The sample lists some 76,000 clones; more than 85% were seen once. The sequenced material came from peripheral blood. The chain couples TRBV7-3 to TRBJ2-2; TRBD2 matches 11 bases. This TCR was sampled from a man between 60 and 70 years old with acute or convalescent COVID-19. CDR3 coding DNA: TGTGCCAGCAGCCCTATAGCGGGAGGGCCGGACACCGGGGAGCTGTTTTTT. The encoded protein is CASSPIAGGPDTGELFF.